This T cell receptor (beta chain) was recovered during a study of neoadjuvant anti-PD-1 for oral cavity cancer. The study, taken as a whole, reports: Only three patients per response group were TCR-analyzed; validation needed. Expansion of preexisting intratumoral clones was suggested to aid response.

Comments on this clone: Its specificity is unknown.

The CDR3 covers 14 residues. Deletions cut 2 bases from V and 3 bases from J, with 8 bases between. CDR1 and CDR2 from the germline V gene are SEHNR and FQNEAQ (reference sequence). These newly diagnosed stage II-IVA oral cavity squamous cell carcinoma patients had no prior systemic or radiation treatment. Cohort: HPV-negative, locally advanced oral cavity squamous cell carcinoma patients. This table comes from immunoSEQ multiplex PCR, and its TCRdb copy is limited to in-frame clones, with some not included. The sample records approximately 7,400 clones, 48% being singletons. The sample here was tumor tissue, taken before nivolumab (anti-PD-1) treatment. This chain uses TRBV7-9 with TRBJ2-1; no clear D. This clonotype was sampled from a person aged 40-85 years with oral cavity squamous cell carcinoma. CDR3 coding DNA: TGTGCCAGCAGCTTACAGCTATTCTACAATGAGCAGTTCTTC. Its protein is CASSLQLFYNEQFF.